This record covers a single T cell receptor beta chain. CDR3 length: 14 residues. V lost 6 bases and J lost 6; bases outside the gene matches: 5. Germline-derived CDR1 and CDR2 are SNHLY and FYNNEI. Which cohort a participant joined came from the clinical history participants gave. The source of the sample is a study of blood T cell repertoires in COVID-19. For the study at large: Samples representing acute and convalescent COVID-19 were sourced from the United States, Italy and Spain. The analysed material was cDNA or gDNA that came from T cells, B-cell-depleted T cells, or PBMCs.

Repertoires were generated with immunoSEQ multiplex PCR, while TCRdb's copy carries only in-frame clones and drops some. Among fewer than 600,000 clones listed, around 87% were seen once. The source material was PBMCs or T cells enriched from blood (not recorded which). The chain employs TRBV2 and TRBJ1-1; 12 bases match TRBD1. The source of this sequence is a woman between 40 and 50 years old who had recovered from COVID-19. CDR3 loop: CASSPGQGASEAFF. CDR3 DNA: TGTGCCAGCAGCCCGGGACAGGGGGCTTCTGAAGCTTTCTTT.